The 23 T cell receptor beta chains in this list originate from one sample, sequenced in a study of neurological immune-mediated disorders. MiXCR, applied by TCRdb to the 5' RACE reads, yields one record per CDR3 protein. Counted here are under 90,000 distinct CDR3 sequences, under 4.5% occurring once; the ten biggest clones make up around 2.7%. The material sequenced was PBMCs. These TCRs come from a woman between 50 and 59 years old with multiple sclerosis.

This clonotype occurred many times. J is TRBJ1-5 and V is TRBV20-1, with a possible D match to TRBD1 (5 bases). The V gene's germline CDR1 is DFQATT and CDR2 SNEGSKA (reference sequence). Trimming took off 6 bases at V and 4 bases at J, with 10 bases between the two ends. CDR3 length equals 12 residues. As DNA, the CDR3 is TGCAGTGCACAGGATTCAAATCAGCCCCAGCATTTT. It codes for CSAQDSNQPQHF.

This clonotype was observed at least ten times. CDR3 DNA: TGTGCCAGCCCGACCGGGCTGAACACTGAAGCTTTCTTT. It is translated as CASPTGLNTEAFF. The V call is TRBV18, the J call TRBJ1-1; no reliable D call. The CDR3 length is 13 residues. V was clipped by 8 bases and J by 0 bases, with 10 bases between them. Germline loops: CDR1 KGHSH, CDR2 LQKENI.

There are many counts of this clonotype. CDR3 sequence reads: CSAQAEVGTEAFF. Here the CDR3 DNA reads TGCAGTGCCCAGGCAGAAGTAGGCACTGAAGCTTTCTTT. V usage is TRBV20-1 and J usage is TRBJ1-1; D is ambiguous. Trimming took 6 bases from V and 4 from J, leaving 15 bases between them. Germline V gives CDR1 DFQATT, CDR2 SNEGSKA (reference sequence). This CDR3 is 13 amino acids long.

This clonotype was observed many times. This sequence joins TRBV12-3 or TRBV12-4 and TRBJ1-6; a weak D match, TRBD1 (6 bases). V shed 5 bases and J shed 10 bases, with 18 bases lying between them. The CDR3 totals 15 residues. The CDR3 is CASSEDRAQTSPLHF. CDR3 sequence (DNA): TGTGCCAGCAGTGAGGACAGAGCTCAAACCTCACCCCTCCACTTT.

This clonotype has a handful of counts. J is TRBJ2-1 and V is TRBV20-1; 9 nucleotides align to TRBD2. The CDR3 is 14 amino acids. J lost 6 bases, V lost 2 bases, and 5 bases had no gene match. The germline CDR1 and CDR2 sequences are DFQATT and SNEGSKA (reference sequence). CDR3 sequence reads: CSARTASGINEQFF. CDR3 sequence (DNA): TGCAGTGCTAGAACAGCTAGCGGGATCAATGAGCAGTTCTTC.

A remark on this clonotype: Its ends do not fully match the called genes, so a read error is possible. The chain is built from TRBV27 and TRBJ1-5; D gene uncertain. The V gene's germline CDR1 is MNHEY and CDR2 SMNVEV (reference sequence). The CDR3 contains 12 residues. The DNA of the CDR3 is TGTGCCAGCAGTTTCTTTAATAAGACCCAGAATTTT. Protein: CASSFFNKTQNF.

This clonotype was observed at least ten times. The rearrangement joins TRBV9 to TRBJ2-2; 12 nucleotides agree with TRBD1. Looked up from germline, CDR1 is SGDLS and CDR2 is YYNGEE. The V and J ends lost 3 bases and 4 bases, in that order; junction bases with no gene match: 7. This CDR3 has 17 amino acids. The CDR3 is CASSARGQGAGTGELFF. The DNA for the CDR3 is TGTGCCAGCAGCGCACGGGGACAGGGGGCGGGCACCGGGGAGCTGTTTTTT. Full variable domain (outside the CDR3, taken from reference TRBV9 and TRBJ2-2): DSGVTQTPKHLITATGQRVTLRCSPRSGDLSVYWYQQSLDQGLQFLIQYYNGEERAKGNILERFSAQQFPDLHSELNLSSLELGDSALYFCASSARGQGAGTGELFFGEGSRLTVL.

Many counts were recorded for this clonotype. At one end, the junction sequence differs from germline, possibly due to a read error. The chain is built from TRBV20-1 and TRBJ1-3; D gene uncertain. The germline CDR1 and CDR2 sequences are DFQATT and SNEGSKA (reference sequence). The length of the CDR3 is 12 residues. This CDR3 is CSAKRPDPNIHF. For the CDR3, the DNA is TGCAGTGCCAAGAGGCCGGACCCGAATATCCATTTT.

The V call is TRBV9, the J call TRBJ1-2; unclear D gene. Germline lookup yields CDR1 SGDLS and CDR2 YYNGEE. The ends were cut back, 3 bases at V and 8 bases at J, with 11 bases in the middle. The CDR3 extends over 12 amino acids. This CDR3 reads CASSAHEGGYTF. The DNA for the CDR3 is TGTGCCAGCAGCGCACACGAGGGAGGCTACACCTTC.

This clonotype was found many times. V gene TRBV7-2 combines with J gene TRBJ2-5, with 7 bases fitting TRBD2. With 5 bases clipped from V and 0 bases from J, the junction kept 9 bases outside the gene matches. Germline values: CDR1 SGHTA, CDR2 FQGNSA. This CDR3 has 16 amino acids. The CDR3 DNA sequence: TGTGCCAGCAGCCAAGGACTAGGCTTGTACCAAGAGACCCAGTACTTC. It is translated as CASSQGLGLYQETQYF.

This clonotype was seen many times. V is TRBV6-5 and J is TRBJ1-1, with no clear D. CDR1 MNHEY and CDR2 SVGAGI come from the germline V gene. Trimming stripped 5 bases from V and 5 bases from J, with 12 bases between. The CDR3 length is 13 residues. The chain's CDR3 is CASSVPLGTEAFF. The CDR3 DNA reads as TGTGCCAGCAGTGTACCCCTGGGGACTGAAGCTTTCTTT.

This clonotype was found many times. J is TRBJ1-2 and V is TRBV5-1; 8 nucleotides align to TRBD1. With V trimmed by 5 bases and J by 5 bases, 8 bases remained unmatched. Germline lookup yields CDR1 SGHRS and CDR2 YFSETQ. The CDR3 runs 14 residues. The CDR3 DNA reads TGCGCCAGCAGTGAGGCGGGGACAGGATATGGCTACACCTTC. It yields the protein CASSEAGTGYGYTF.

This clonotype was recorded many times. The chain employs TRBV12-3 or TRBV12-4 and TRBJ2-2; 8 nucleotides agree with TRBD1. V lost 6 bases to trimming and J lost 4 bases; unmatched junction nucleotides: 4. The CDR3 covers 14 residues. The CDR3 loop reads CASRGQEVTGELFF. The CDR3 region has the DNA TGTGCCAGCAGGGGACAGGAGGTCACCGGGGAGCTGTTTTTT.

In its sample, this clonotype was seen many times. V is TRBV12-3 or TRBV12-4 and J is TRBJ2-3; 7 bases match TRBD2. This CDR3 is built from 17 residues. Trimming cost V 5 bases and J 5 bases; bases outside gene matches: 16. The CDR3 is CASSRFGFGGSEDTQYF. As DNA, the CDR3 is TGTGCCAGCAGTCGCTTTGGTTTCGGGGGGAGTGAAGATACGCAGTATTTT.

In the case of this clonotype: Given a much more abundant clone one base away, this may be a read error. The chain employs TRBV4-3 and TRBJ1-1; D is ambiguous. V gave up 4 bases and J gave up 0 bases, with 6 bases separating them. The CDR3 has 13 residues. Germline values: CDR1 LGHNA, CDR2 YSLEER. Written as DNA, the CDR3 is TGCGCCAGCAGCCGAAAGGTGAACACTGAAGCTTTCTTT. Residues: CASSRKVNTEAFF.

This clonotype was recorded at least ten times. The chain links TRBV20-1 to TRBJ2-3; D might be TRBD1 (6 bases). V lost 0 bases and J lost 3, with 7 bases in between. The CDR3 is made up of 13 amino acids. Germline V gives CDR1 DFQATT, CDR2 SNEGSKA (reference sequence). Here the CDR3 DNA reads TGCAGTGCTAGAGAGGGACATACAGATACGCAGTATTTT. Translation gives CSAREGHTDTQYF.

This clonotype was picked up many times. The J gene is TRBJ2-7, the V gene TRBV29-1; D might be TRBD1 (5 bases). Deletions cut 6 bases from V and 4 bases from J, with 10 bases between. This CDR3 is built from 11 residues. Germline V lookup: CDR1 SQVTM, CDR2 ANQGSEA. The CDR3, as DNA: TGCAGCGTCAATCAGGGATACGAGCAGTACTTC. This codes for CSVNQGYEQYF.

This clonotype was counted at least ten times. The V and J genes are TRBV6-1 and TRBJ1-1; D is ambiguous. Germline CDR1 and CDR2: MNHNS and SASEGT. V was shortened by 0 bases and J by 5 bases, with 4 bases between the two germline ends. The CDR3 extends over 12 amino acids. In DNA form, the CDR3 reads TGTGCCAGCAGTGAAGCGGGTACTGAAGCTTTCTTT. Its protein is CASSEAGTEAFF.

This clonotype was seen repeatedly, ten times or more. V gene TRBV4-3 combines with J gene TRBJ1-5; 10 nucleotides align to TRBD1. The CDR3 extends over 15 amino acids. After removal of 3 bases from V and 5 bases from J, the junction contained 4 bases not matched to a gene. The germline V gene encodes CDR1 LGHNA and CDR2 YSLEER. Written as DNA, the CDR3 is TGCGCCAGCAGCCACGGGACAGGGGTGGATCAGCCCCAGCATTTT. Protein: CASSHGTGVDQPQHF.

In this sample, this clonotype turned up many times. This chain connects TRBV6-4 to TRBJ2-6; D not resolved. Germline V lookup: CDR1 MRHNA, CDR2 SNTAGT. V lost 0 bases and J 0 bases, leaving 6 bases between the germline ends. This CDR3 contains 16 residues. The CDR3 DNA is TGTGCCAGCAGTGACTCCTGGGTCTCTGGGGCCAACGTCCTGACTTTC. This translates into CASSDSWVSGANVLTF.

This clonotype was detected a few times. The rearrangement uses TRBV5-1 and TRBJ1-3; D is perhaps TRBD1 (5 bases). This CDR3 is 15 amino acids long. Trimming removed 4 bases from V and 0 bases from J, with 11 bases in between. Germline V gene lookup returns CDR1 SGHRS and CDR2 YFSETQ. CDR3 sequence (DNA): TGCGCCAGCAGCGTATGGGGACTCTCTGGAAACACCATATATTTT. Its translation: CASSVWGLSGNTIYF.

V gene TRBV6-1 combines with J gene TRBJ1-2, with 7 bases that match TRBD1. The CDR3 sequence is 15 residues long. CDR1 and CDR2 from the germline V gene are MNHNS and SASEGT. V gave up 5 bases and J gave up 6 bases; unmatched junction bases: 12. The CDR3 protein is CASSPIQTGLNGYTF. The CDR3 DNA reads TGTGCCAGCAGTCCAATCCAGACAGGGTTGAATGGCTACACCTTC.

This clonotype was counted ten times or more. The chain links TRBV15 to TRBJ1-3; D call uncertain. Trimming removed 1 base from V and 0 bases from J, with 10 bases in between. Per germline, CDR1 LNHNV and CDR2 YYDKDF (reference sequence). The CDR3 contains 16 residues. The CDR3 loop is CATSRAAPSSGNTIYF. The CDR3 nucleotides are TGTGCCACCAGCAGAGCCGCACCGAGCTCTGGAAACACCATATATTTT.